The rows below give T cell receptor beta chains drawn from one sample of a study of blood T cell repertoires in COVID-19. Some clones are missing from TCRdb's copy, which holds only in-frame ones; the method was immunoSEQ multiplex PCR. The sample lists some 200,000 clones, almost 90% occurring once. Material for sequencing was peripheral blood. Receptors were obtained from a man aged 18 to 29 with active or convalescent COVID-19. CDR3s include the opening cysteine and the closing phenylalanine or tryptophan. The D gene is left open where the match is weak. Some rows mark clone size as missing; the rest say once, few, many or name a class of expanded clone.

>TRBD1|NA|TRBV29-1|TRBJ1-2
CSVEGQGVGYTF
TGCAGCGTGGAAGGACAGGGGGTCGGCTACACCTTC
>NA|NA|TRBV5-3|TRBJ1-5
CARSLDRAGNQPQHF
TGTGCCAGAAGCTTGGACAGGGCGGGTAATCAGCCCCAGCATTTT
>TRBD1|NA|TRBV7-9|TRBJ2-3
CASSPAGQGSTDTQYF
TGTGCCAGCAGCCCGGCGGGACAGGGAAGCACAGATACGCAGTATTTT
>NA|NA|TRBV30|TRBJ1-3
CAWTPWQAGNTIYF
TGTGCCTGGACACCCTGGCAGGCGGGAAACACCATATATTTT
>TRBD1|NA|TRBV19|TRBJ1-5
CASITGQSSNQPQHF
TGTGCCAGTATTACGGGACAGTCTAGCAATCAGCCCCAGCATTTT
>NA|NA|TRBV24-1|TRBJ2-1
CATSGGPQGWGEQFF
TGTGCCACCAGTGGGGGTCCACAGGGTTGGGGTGAGCAGTTCTTC
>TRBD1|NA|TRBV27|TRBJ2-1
CASSQGQGAVNEQFF
TGTGCCAGCAGTCAAGGACAGGGTGCTGTCAATGAGCAGTTCTTC
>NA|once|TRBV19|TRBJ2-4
CASSTPAGNIQYF
TGTGCCAGTAGTACTCCCGCCGGAAACATTCAGTACTTC
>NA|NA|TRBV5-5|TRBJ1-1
CASTIGTFTEAFF
TGTGCCAGCACCATTGGGACATTCACTGAAGCTTTCTTT
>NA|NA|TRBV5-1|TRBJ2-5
CASSSEDRQETQYF
TGCGCCAGCAGCTCCGAGGACAGACAAGAGACCCAGTACTTC
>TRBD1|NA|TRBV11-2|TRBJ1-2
CASSLEQGAAFGYTF
TGTGCCAGCAGCTTGGAGCAGGGGGCTGCCTTTGGCTACACCTTC
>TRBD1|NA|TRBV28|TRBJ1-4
CASSQGTGGREKLFF
TGTGCCAGCAGTCAAGGCACAGGGGGTAGAGAAAAACTGTTTTTT
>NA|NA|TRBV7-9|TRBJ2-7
CASSPPQGEQYF
TGTGCCAGCAGTCCTCCCCAGGGCGAGCAGTACTTC
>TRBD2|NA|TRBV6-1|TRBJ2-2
CASRELAGGNTGELFF
TGTGCCAGCAGGGAATTAGCGGGAGGGAACACCGGGGAGCTGTTTTTT
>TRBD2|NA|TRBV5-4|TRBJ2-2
CASTKGLADITGELFF
TGTGCCAGCACCAAGGGACTAGCGGATATCACCGGGGAGCTGTTTTTT
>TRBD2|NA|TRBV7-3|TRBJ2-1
CASSSRQRGLADNEQFF
TGTGCCAGCAGCTCACGCCAAAGGGGACTAGCGGATAATGAGCAGTTCTTC
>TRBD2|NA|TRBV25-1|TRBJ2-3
CASSDLRGGLAGDTQYF
TGTGCCAGCAGTGACCTCCGTGGGGGACTAGCGGGAGATACGCAGTATTTT
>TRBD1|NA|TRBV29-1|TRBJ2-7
CSVEAWDREQYF
TGCAGCGTTGAAGCGTGGGACAGGGAGCAGTACTTC
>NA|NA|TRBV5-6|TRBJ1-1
CASSRGLTEAFF
TGTGCCAGCAGCCGGGGGTTGACTGAAGCTTTCTTT
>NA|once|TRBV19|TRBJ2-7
CASSIGPFGDEQYF
TGTGCCAGTAGTATAGGGCCTTTCGGGGACGAGCAGTACTTC
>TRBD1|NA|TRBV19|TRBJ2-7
CASNRGMGHEQYF
TGTGCCAGTAACAGGGGGATGGGGCACGAGCAGTACTTC
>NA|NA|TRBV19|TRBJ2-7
CASSIEPGSYEQYF
TGTGCCAGTAGTATTGAGCCCGGGTCCTACGAGCAGTACTTC
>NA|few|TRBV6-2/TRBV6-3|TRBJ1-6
CASSKTQGVRSPLHF
TGTGCCAGCAGTAAAACCCAGGGCGTAAGATCACCCCTCCACTTT
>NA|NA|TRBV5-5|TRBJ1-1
CASSLDRARAEAFF
TGTGCCAGCAGCTTGGATAGAGCGAGGGCTGAAGCTTTCTTT
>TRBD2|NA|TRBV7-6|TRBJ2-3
CASSLKSPPTTLAALPDTQYF
TGTGCCAGCAGCTTAAAGTCGCCACCTACTACCCTAGCGGCCCTTCCAGATACGCAGTATTTT
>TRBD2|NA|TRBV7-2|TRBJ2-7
CASSGSGSIYEQYF
TGTGCCAGCAGCGGTAGCGGGAGTATCTACGAGCAGTACTTC
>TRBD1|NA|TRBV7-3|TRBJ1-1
CATETGSVTEAFF
TGTGCCACCGAGACAGGGTCGGTCACTGAAGCTTTCTTT
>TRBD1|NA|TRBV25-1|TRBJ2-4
CASSARDRSFQYF
TGTGCCAGCAGTGCCCGGGACAGATCATTTCAGTACTTC
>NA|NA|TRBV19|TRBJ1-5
CASSIGAGDQPQHF
TGTGCCAGTAGTATAGGGGCAGGGGATCAGCCCCAGCATTTT
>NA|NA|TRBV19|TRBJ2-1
CASSIGAQGHEQFF
TGTGCCAGTAGTATAGGTGCACAGGGACATGAGCAGTTCTTC
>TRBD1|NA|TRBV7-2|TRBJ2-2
CASSLRLGTVLAGELFF
TGTGCCAGCAGCTTGAGGCTTGGGACAGTACTTGCCGGGGAGCTGTTTTTT
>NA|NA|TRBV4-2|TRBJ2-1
CASMGSGRSSYNEQFF
TGTGCCAGCATGGGCTCGGGGAGGAGCTCCTACAATGAGCAGTTCTTC
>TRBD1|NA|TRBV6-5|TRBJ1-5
CASSASGQVYQPQHF
TGTGCCAGCAGCGCCTCGGGACAGGTGTATCAGCCCCAGCATTTT
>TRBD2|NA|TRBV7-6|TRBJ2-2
CASSPLAGAGTGELFF
TGTGCCAGCAGTCCACTAGCGGGAGCGGGCACCGGGGAGCTGTTTTTT
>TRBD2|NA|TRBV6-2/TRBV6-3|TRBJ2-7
CASSPSLAGWYEQYF
TGTGCCAGCAGTCCCAGTCTAGCGGGATGGTACGAGCAGTACTTC
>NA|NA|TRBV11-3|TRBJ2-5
CASSGQYQETQYF
TGTGCCAGCAGCGGACAGTACCAAGAGACCCAGTACTTC
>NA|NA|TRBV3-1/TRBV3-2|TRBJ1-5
CASNDARPGVQSNQPQHF
TGTGCCAGCAACGACGCCAGGCCAGGGGTCCAGTCCAATCAGCCCCAGCATTTT
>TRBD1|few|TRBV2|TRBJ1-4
CASRDRTGPVREKLFF
TGTGCCAGCAGGGACCGGACAGGGCCGGTCAGGGAAAAACTGTTTTTT
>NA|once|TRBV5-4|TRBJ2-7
CASSGVAREGHLKYEQYF
TGTGCCAGCAGCGGTGTCGCCAGGGAGGGACACCTAAAGTACGAGCAGTACTTC
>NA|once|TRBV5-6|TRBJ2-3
CASKPGAADTQYF
TGTGCCAGCAAACCGGGAGCGGCAGATACGCAGTATTTT
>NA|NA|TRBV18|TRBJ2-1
CASSPRRRQNNEQFF
TGTGCCAGCTCACCCCGACGTAGACAGAACAATGAGCAGTTCTTC
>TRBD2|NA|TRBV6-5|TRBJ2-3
CASQRGRSSTDTQYF
TGTGCCAGCCAGCGGGGGCGGAGTAGCACAGATACGCAGTATTTT
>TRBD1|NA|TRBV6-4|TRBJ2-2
CASSVKQGATGELFF
TGTGCCAGCAGTGTGAAGCAGGGGGCCACCGGGGAGCTGTTTTTT
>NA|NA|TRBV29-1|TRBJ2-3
CSGRTQSSTDTQYF
TGCAGCGGGCGGACTCAATCTAGCACAGATACGCAGTATTTT
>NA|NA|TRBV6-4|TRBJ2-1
CASSVRARNNEQFF
TGTGCCAGCAGTGTGCGGGCTAGAAACAATGAGCAGTTCTTC
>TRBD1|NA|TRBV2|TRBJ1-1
CASSRTGTNTEAFF
TGTGCCAGCAGTCGGACAGGTACGAACACTGAAGCTTTCTTT
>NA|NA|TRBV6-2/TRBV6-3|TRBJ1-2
CASSLGQYYGYTF
TGTGCCAGCAGCCTCGGACAGTACTATGGCTACACCTTC
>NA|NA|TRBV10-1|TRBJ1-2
CASSDQGLYGYTF
TGCGCCAGCAGTGATCAGGGGCTCTATGGCTACACCTTC
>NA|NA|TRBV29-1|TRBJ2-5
CSVRDSPRETQYF
TGCAGCGTTAGGGACTCTCCACGAGAGACCCAGTACTTC
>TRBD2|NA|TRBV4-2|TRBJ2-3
CASSLTGGDTQYF
TGTGCCAGCAGCCTTACGGGGGGGGATACGCAGTATTTT
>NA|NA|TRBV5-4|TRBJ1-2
CASSLERDYGYTF
TGTGCCAGCAGCTTGGAACGGGATTATGGCTACACCTTC
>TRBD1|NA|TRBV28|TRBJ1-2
CASSRTGVNYGYTF
TGTGCCAGCAGTCGGACAGGTGTGAACTATGGCTACACCTTC
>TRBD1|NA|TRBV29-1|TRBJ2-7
CSVEESGTGGSYEQYF
TGCAGCGTTGAAGAATCCGGGACAGGGGGCTCCTACGAGCAGTACTTC